These 24 T cell receptor beta chains share one sample of origin, sequenced in a study of blood T cell repertoires in COVID-19. The data were produced by immunoSEQ multiplex PCR, yet TCRdb's version contains in-frame clones alone and is incomplete. The repertoire holds some 50,000 clones, around 88% seen once, with 6% to 6.5% in the top ten. The sequenced sample consisted of peripheral blood. These receptors came from an elderly woman with acute or convalescent COVID-19.

V is TRBV2 and J is TRBJ1-2, with D hard to call. The CDR3 runs to 14 residues. Trimming removed 5 bases at V and 7 bases at J, with 17 bases between. Germline V gene sequence: CDR1 SNHLY, CDR2 FYNNEI. CDR3 loop: CASSLTTPRSGYTF. Here the CDR3 DNA reads TGTGCCAGCAGTTTGACAACTCCACGATCTGGCTACACCTTC. The variable domain in full, with the rest retrieved from reference TRBV2 and TRBJ1-2, is EPEVTQTPSHQVTQMGQEVILRCVPISNHLYFYWYRQILGQKVEFLVSFYNNEISEKSEIFDDQFSVERPDGSNFTLKIRSTKLEDSAMYFCASSLTTPRSGYTFGSGTRLTVV.

CDR3 residues: CASSLGPGYEQFF. CDR3 nucleotides: TGTGCCAGCAGCTTAGGGCCCGGCTATGAGCAGTTCTTC. The genes are TRBV7-3 and TRBJ2-1; unclear D gene. The CDR3 totals 13 residues. In germline, CDR1 is SGHTA, CDR2 FQGTGA. Trimming stripped 2 bases from V and 8 bases from J, with 10 bases between.

By frequency in the sample, this clone is medium-sized. The chain has TRBV5-1 and TRBJ1-2, with unresolved D. The germline gives CDR1 SGHRS, CDR2 YFSETQ. The CDR3 contains 12 residues. V dropped 0 bases and J dropped 8 bases, with 8 bases sitting between them. The CDR3 region has the DNA TGCGCCAGCAGCTTGGACAGCAACGGCTACACCTTC. It yields the protein CASSLDSNGYTF. Variable domain in full (rest from reference TRBV5-1 and TRBJ1-2): KAGVTQTPRYLIKTRGQQVTLSCSPISGHRSVSWYQQTPGQGLQFLFEYFSETQRNKGNFPGRFSGRQFSNSRSEMNVSTLELGDSALYLCASSLDSNGYTFGSGTRLTVV.

V is TRBV5-1 and J is TRBJ2-5; D remains ambiguous. Between the trimmed V and J ends, which lost 4 bases and 5 bases, there was a span of 12 bases. The CDR3 runs to 13 residues. The germline V gene has CDR1 SGHRS and CDR2 YFSETQ. The CDR3 loop is CASSGSTEETQYF. Written as DNA, the CDR3 is TGCGCCAGCAGCGGCTCCACGGAGGAGACCCAGTACTTC.

V is TRBV11-1 and J is TRBJ2-5, with D hard to call. Germline V CDR1 and CDR2: SGHAT, FQDESV (reference sequence). Trimming took 5 bases from V and 4 from J, leaving 20 bases between them. This CDR3 has 16 residues. The CDR3 DNA is TGTGCCAGCAGCCTAACCCCCGACGGCCGGGTAGAGACCCAGTACTTC. Translated: CASSLTPDGRVETQYF.

V gene TRBV19 combines with J gene TRBJ2-5, with TRBD1 matching over 8 bases. CDR3 size: 16 residues. After removal of 3 bases from V and 4 bases from J, the junction contained 10 bases not matched to a gene. Germline CDR1 and CDR2: LNHDA and SQIVND (reference sequence). The CDR3 DNA is TGTGCCAGTAGTATCCGAACAGGGGGAGTTTTAGAGACCCAGTACTTC. Its translation: CASSIRTGGVLETQYF.

The chain joins TRBV18 to TRBJ1-1, with D tentatively TRBD1 (6 bases). Germline-derived CDR1 and CDR2 are KGHSH and LQKENI. This CDR3 is 14 amino acids long. Trimming removed 1 base from V and 1 base from J, with 7 bases in between. This CDR3 reads CASSPQGENTEAFF. Here the CDR3 DNA reads TGTGCCAGCTCACCACAGGGGGAGAACACTGAAGCTTTCTTT. The full variable domain, its missing parts supplied by reference TRBV18 and TRBJ1-1, is NAGVMQNPRHLVRRRGQEARLRCSPMKGHSHVYWYRQLPEEGLKFMVYLQKENIIDESGMPKERFSAEFPKEGPSILRIQQVVRGDSAAYFCASSPQGENTEAFFGQGTRLTVV.

This clone appeared a few times. The chain combines TRBV19 with TRBJ1-1; maybe TRBD1 (5 bases). The CDR3 contains 13 residues. The V end was cut by 6 bases, the J end by 1 base, with 9 bases between. Germline lookup yields CDR1 LNHDA and CDR2 SQIVND (reference sequence). The DNA for the CDR3 is TGTGCCAGTAGGTTCGGGGGGAACACTGAAGCTTTCTTT. It is translated as CASRFGGNTEAFF.

This clone was seen a few times. This rearrangement joins TRBV6-4 to TRBJ1-1; maybe TRBD1 (6 bases). This CDR3 comprises 13 residues. Germline assignment: CDR1 MRHNA and CDR2 SNTAGT. V gave up 6 bases and J gave up 3 bases, with 11 bases separating them. The CDR3 protein is CASRSRQDTEAFF. The CDR3 nucleotides read TGTGCCAGCAGAAGCCGACAGGACACTGAAGCTTTCTTT.

The chain links TRBV9 to TRBJ2-7; 10 bases map to TRBD1. The length of the CDR3 is 15 residues. CDR1 is SGDLS and CDR2 is YYNGEE in the germline V gene. With 2 bases clipped from V and 3 bases from J, the junction kept 5 bases outside the gene matches. The CDR3 here is CASSVGQGDFYEQYF. As DNA, the CDR3 is TGTGCCAGCAGCGTTGGACAGGGGGACTTCTACGAGCAGTACTTC.

This chain uses TRBV5-1 with TRBJ2-3, with 8 bases lining up with TRBD1. CDR1 is SGHRS and CDR2 is YFSETQ in the germline V gene. This CDR3 is 16 amino acids long. After removal of 4 bases from V and 1 base from J, the junction contained 8 bases not matched to a gene. The DNA for the CDR3 is TGCGCCAGCAGCACATCTGGACAGGGCGGCACAGATACGCAGTATTTT. Translated: CASSTSGQGGTDTQYF.

The genes are TRBV19 and TRBJ1-5, with 10 bases that match TRBD1. Germline CDR1 is LNHDA and CDR2 is SQIVND (reference sequence). The J segment lost 2 bases and the V segment lost 4 bases, leaving 8 bases of the junction unmatched. The CDR3 has 17 residues. This chain's CDR3 is CASSNPRDRGGNQPQHF. CDR3 bases: TGTGCCAGTAGTAACCCCCGGGACAGGGGTGGCAATCAGCCCCAGCATTTT.

DNA of the CDR3: TGTGCCAGCAGCCAAGTTACAGGGGGGTACTACGAGCAGTACTTC. Protein: CASSQVTGGYYEQYF. The V and J genes are TRBV4-2 and TRBJ2-7; 8 bases align to TRBD1. The germline V gene encodes CDR1 LGHNA and CDR2 YNFKEQ. V was pared by 1 base and J by 3 bases, with 5 bases of the junction left unmatched. The CDR3 is made up of 15 amino acids.

This clone was counted between two and nine times. The junction departs from germline at one end; a sequencing error may be responsible. The chain carries TRBV24-1 and TRBJ1-6; a weak D match, TRBD1 (6 bases). Germline CDR1 KGHDR, CDR2 SFDVKD. The CDR3 runs to 13 residues. CDR3 residues: CATSRTSDRPTSF. CDR3 DNA sequence: TGTGCCACCAGCAGAACATCGGACAGACCTACTAGCTTT.

The CDR3 region is CASSLGQIYEQYF. The CDR3 DNA sequence: TGTGCCAGCAGCCTAGGACAGATCTACGAGCAGTACTTC. The genes are TRBV11-2 and TRBJ2-7; the D gene is possibly TRBD1 (6 bases). CDR3 length equals 13 residues. V lost 5 bases, J lost 3 bases, and 11 bases lay in between. Germline lookup yields CDR1 SGHAT and CDR2 FQNNGV.

The chain carries TRBV5-1 and TRBJ1-5; D may be TRBD1 (6 bases). The V and J ends lost 4 bases and 1 base respectively, with 18 bases between them. The CDR3 is 17 amino acids. In germline, CDR1 is SGHRS, CDR2 YFSETQ. The CDR3 DNA reads as TGCGCCAGCAGCATCCAGCCGACAGGAGAGAGCAATCAGCCCCAGCATTTT. Amino acids: CASSIQPTGESNQPQHF.

This rearrangement joins TRBV24-1 to TRBJ2-1; 9 nucleotides align to TRBD2. The J segment lost 0 bases and the V segment lost 0 bases, leaving 8 bases of the junction unmatched. CDR3 length equals 19 residues. Germline loops: CDR1 KGHDR, CDR2 SFDVKD. The chain's CDR3 is CATSDLVPSGNSSYNEQFF. The DNA of the CDR3 is TGTGCCACCAGTGATTTGGTCCCTAGCGGGAATAGCTCCTACAATGAGCAGTTCTTC.

The V gene is TRBV19, the J gene TRBJ1-5; D possibly corresponds to TRBD1 (5 bases). Trimming pared 5 bases from V and 1 base from J, leaving 12 bases between. CDR3 length equals 15 residues. Germline-derived CDR1 and CDR2 are LNHDA and SQIVND (reference sequence). CDR3 DNA sequence: TGTGCCAGTAGTCTCTCCGACAGCAGCAATCAGCCCCAGCATTTT. It encodes CASSLSDSSNQPQHF.

The chain recombines TRBV6-6 with TRBJ2-5, with D possibly TRBD1 on 5 matching bases. From germline, CDR1 is MNHNY and CDR2 SVGAGI (reference sequence). Trimming left V 2 bases short and J 5 bases short, with 12 bases between. The CDR3 runs to 14 residues. CDR3 region: CASSYRQGGETQYF. The CDR3 DNA sequence: TGTGCCAGCAGTTACCGTCAGGGTGGCGAGACCCAGTACTTC.

The rearrangement links TRBV18 to TRBJ2-5, with TRBD1 identical over 9 bases. Germline CDR1 is KGHSH and CDR2 is LQKENI. The V and J ends lost 5 bases and 6 bases, in that order; junction bases with no gene match: 16. The CDR3 is 17 amino acids. The CDR3 DNA follows: TGTGCCAGCTCATCCCAAGGGACAGGGTTGATGTTCAAGACCCAGTACTTC. Amino acid sequence: CASSSQGTGLMFKTQYF.

V usage is TRBV20-1 and J usage is TRBJ1-1; tentative D call: TRBD1 (6 bases). Trimming pared 3 bases from V and 5 bases from J, leaving 16 bases between. The germline gives CDR1 DFQATT, CDR2 SNEGSKA (reference sequence). The CDR3 has 14 amino acids. The CDR3 here is CSASTQGRATEAFF. As DNA, the CDR3 is TGCAGTGCTAGTACACAGGGACGGGCTACTGAAGCTTTCTTT.

This chain links TRBV7-3 with TRBJ2-7; 8 nucleotides match TRBD1. This CDR3 comprises 16 residues. The germline CDR1 and CDR2 sequences are SGHTA and FQGTGA. With V trimmed by 3 bases and J by 5 bases, 12 bases remained unmatched. As DNA, the CDR3 is TGTGCCAGCAGCTTGACTACAGGGGGACGAGGGAACGAGCAGTACTTC. Translation gives CASSLTTGGRGNEQYF.

V and J are TRBV7-2 and TRBJ2-1; 9 bases agree with TRBD2. CDR3 length: 15 residues. The V gene end was trimmed by 2 bases and the J gene end by 5 bases; junction bases not matched to a gene: 4. Looked up from germline, CDR1 is SGHTA and CDR2 is FQGNSA. CDR3 loop: CASSLMSGGNNEQFF. CDR3 DNA: TGTGCCAGCAGCTTAATGAGCGGGGGGAACAATGAGCAGTTCTTC.

This sequence joins TRBV7-9 and TRBJ2-1; 14 nucleotides match TRBD2. The trim removed 5 bases at V and 4 bases at J, leaving 7 bases unmatched. This CDR3 has 17 residues. Germline CDR1 reads SEHNR; CDR2 reads FQNEAQ (reference sequence). CDR3 nucleotides: TGTGCCAGCAGCATTAGGACTAGCGGGGGGATTTACAATGAGCAGTTCTTC. Amino acid sequence: CASSIRTSGGIYNEQFF.